This T cell receptor (beta chain) was retrieved from a study of blood T cell repertoires in COVID-19. Overall study context: Sites across the United States, Italy and Spain contributed samples from acute and convalescent COVID-19. T cells, B-cell-depleted T cells, or PBMCs supplied cDNA or gDNA.

The V end was cut by 5 bases, the J end by 9 bases, with 16 bases between. The CDR3 is made up of 12 amino acids. Germline-derived CDR1 and CDR2 are GTSNPN and SVGIG (reference sequence). Per the original data handling: By means of reference gene primer amplification, nucleated cell counts were estimated. TCRdb's table, derived via immunoSEQ multiplex PCR, lists solely in-frame clones and lacks some. From that table come the V and J calls and clone size; the DNA was used to work out D and trimming. The sample gives 200,000 to 250,000 clones, around 80% of which show up once; about 12% is in the top ten.

The sequencing sample was made of peripheral blood. The sequence was collected from a middle-aged woman with acute or convalescent COVID-19. The chain carries TRBV30 and TRBJ2-5, with D possibly matching TRBD2 (5 bases). The CDR3 region has the DNA TGTGCCTGGGGACCCTCCTACGGGGCCCAGTACTTC. It translates to CAWGPSYGAQYF.